The rows below give T cell receptor beta chains drawn from one sample of a study of T cell repertoires in cytomegalovirus infection. Their antigens remain unidentified. TCRdb analysed the reads with MiXCR anew, one entry per CDR3 protein. The repertoire has some 920,000 distinct CDR3 sequences, roughly 30% of them found once; the top ten carry around 15%. The sequenced sample was cultured CD8+ T cells from PBMCs, obtained from culture after CMV antigen stimulation. The receptors were sampled from a human donor in good health (CMV status not recorded). Some clones in this sample may be carry-over from other donors' samples. Each CDR3 is given with its conserved first and last residue. Each record gives: D gene, V gene, clone size, J gene, CDR3 DNA, CDR3 protein. The D gene is left open where the match is weak. Rows may omit the clone size; those that give it use once, few, many or a size class.

NA	TRBV29-1	few	TRBJ1-2	TGCAGCGTCCACTCAGGGGCTGCAAACTATGGCTACACCTTC	CSVHSGAANYGYTF
TRBD1	TRBV14	once	TRBJ2-7	TGTGCCAGCAGCCAGATTTGGACAGGGAGCCACGAGCAGTACTTC	CASSQIWTGSHEQYF
NA	TRBV7-9	NA	TRBJ1-5	TGTGCCAGCAGCCCCTCTGGGACAACCTGGGGCAATCAGCCCCAGCATTTT	CASSPSGTTWGNQPQHF
TRBD1	TRBV7-9	NA	TRBJ1-2	TGTGCCAGCAGAATGGGGGACAGCGATGGCTACACCTTC	CASRMGDSDGYTF
NA	TRBV24-1	few	TRBJ2-1	TGTGCCACCAGTGATTTGCCGGGCAATGAGCAGTTCTTC	CATSDLPGNEQFF
NA	TRBV10-3	NA	TRBJ2-1	TGTGCCATCAGTGAGTCGGACGGGGCCTACAATGAGCAGTTCTTC	CAISESDGAYNEQFF
TRBD2	TRBV19	NA	TRBJ2-3	TGTGCCAGTAGTATAGTTCTGCGGGGGGGACGCACAGATACGCAGTATTTT	CASSIVLRGGRTDTQYF
TRBD1	TRBV4-2	NA	TRBJ2-1	TGTGCCAGCAGCCACGATGACAGGGGATCCTACAATGAGCAGTTCTTC	CASSHDDRGSYNEQFF
NA	TRBV27	few	TRBJ2-7	TGTGCCAGCAGTTTAACTAACTCAGGGTTCTTCTCCTACGAGCAGTACTTC	CASSLTNSGFFSYEQYF
NA	TRBV19	few	TRBJ2-3	TGTGCCAGTAACCACAATAGCTGGGGGTTCACAGATACGCAGTATTTT	CASNHNSWGFTDTQYF
TRBD2	TRBV9	few	TRBJ2-1	TGTGCCAGCAGCGTCCGGGCGGGGGGGCGTTACAATGAGCAGTTCTTC	CASSVRAGGRYNEQFF
TRBD1	TRBV15	NA	TRBJ2-7	TGTGCCACCAGCAGAGTGGGGGTGACAGGGGATGAGCAGTACTTC	CATSRVGVTGDEQYF
NA	TRBV20-1	NA	TRBJ1-5	TGCAGTGCTAGGCTGATAGGGGATAGCAATCAGCCCCAGCATTTT	CSARLIGDSNQPQHF
NA	TRBV4-1	NA	TRBJ1-5	TGCGCCAGCAGCCAAGTTGAAGGGGGGGGGCTTCAGCCCCAGCATTTT	CASSQVEGGGLQPQHF
NA	TRBV20-1	NA	TRBJ2-7	TGCAGTGCTAGAGCCGTGACAGACACCTTTTCCTACGAGCAGTACTTC	CSARAVTDTFSYEQYF
NA	TRBV6-8	NA	TRBJ2-7	TGTGCCAGCAGTTACCCTGGGAGCGAGCAGTACTTC	CASSYPGSEQYF
NA	TRBV5-6	NA	TRBJ2-4	TGTGCCAGCAGCTTGATGTGGAAGGGGCCGGCGCTATTC	CASSLMWKGPALF
NA	TRBV7-9	NA	TRBJ2-1	TGTGCCAGCAGCTTAGCTTCAGTGACAGGATTCTACAATGAGCAGTTCTTC	CASSLASVTGFYNEQFF
NA	TRBV6-5	NA	TRBJ1-5	TGTGCCAGCAGCAGGACTGGAGGGGCACAGCCCCAGCATTTT	CASSRTGGAQPQHF
TRBD1	TRBV13	NA	TRBJ2-4	TGTGCCAGCGGATCGGGACAGAAAAACATTCAGTACTTC	CASGSGQKNIQYF
NA	TRBV4-1	NA	TRBJ2-2	TGCGCCAGCAGCCAAACTAGTTTCACCGGGGAGCTGTTTTTT	CASSQTSFTGELFF
NA	TRBV28	NA	TRBJ1-1	TGTGCCAGCAGTCTTAACCGGGGGACGGGTAGCACTGAAGCTTTCTTT	CASSLNRGTGSTEAFF
NA	TRBV12-5	NA	TRBJ1-1	TGTGCTAGTGGTCACGCAGGGACTGAAGCTTTCTTT	CASGHAGTEAFF
NA	TRBV6-6	many	TRBJ2-2	TGTGCCAGCAGTTACGGGTCCGGGGAGCTGTTTTTT	CASSYGSGELFF
TRBD2	TRBV4-2	NA	TRBJ2-1	TGTGCCAGCAGCCAAGACGGACTAGCTTCCTCGTACAATGAGCAGTTCTTC	CASSQDGLASSYNEQFF
NA	TRBV19	NA	TRBJ1-4	TGTGCCAGTAGCTCTAGACGGTTGGTAGAAAAACTGTTTTTT	CASSSRRLVEKLFF
NA	TRBV19	NA	TRBJ2-7	TGTGCCAGTAGGGAGGGGGCGACTCGGCAGTACTTC	CASREGATRQYF
TRBD2	TRBV12-3/TRBV12-4	NA	TRBJ2-5	TGTGCCAGCAGCAACCGCGGGGGGGCCCTAGAGACCCAGTACTTC	CASSNRGGALETQYF
NA	TRBV7-8	NA	TRBJ1-2	TGTGCCAGCAGCTCCCTCTTGGGTGGCTACACCTTC	CASSSLLGGYTF
NA	TRBV19	NA	TRBJ2-2	TGTGCCAGTAGTATTAAAAGGTATCCCACCGGGGAGCTGTTTTTT	CASSIKRYPTGELFF
NA	TRBV5-1	few	TRBJ2-3	TGCGCCAGCAGCTTGGGTGAGGGCTCAGATACGCAGTATTTT	CASSLGEGSDTQYF
TRBD1	TRBV4-1	few	TRBJ1-2	TGCGCCAGCAGTTACCGGGACAGGGGTGGCTACACCTTC	CASSYRDRGGYTF
NA	TRBV2	NA	TRBJ2-3	TGTGCCAGCAGCCCTGAGTTGGTCTCCCTCGAGACAGATACGCAGTATTTT	CASSPELVSLETDTQYF
NA	TRBV29-1	few	TRBJ1-2	TGCAGCGACGGCTTCCTGGCTGAATATGGCTACACCTTC	CSDGFLAEYGYTF
NA	TRBV12-3/TRBV12-4	few	TRBJ1-1	TGTGCCAGCAAGAAGGTGTGGTCTGAAGCTTTCTTT	CASKKVWSEAFF
TRBD1	TRBV28	few	TRBJ2-3	TGTGCCAGCAGTTTAAGGACAGGGTATATCACAGATACGCAGTATTTT	CASSLRTGYITDTQYF
TRBD1	TRBV7-8	many	TRBJ1-1	TGTGCCAGCAGCCCAATTACAACAGGGGCCCTAACTGAAGCTTTCTTT	CASSPITTGALTEAFF